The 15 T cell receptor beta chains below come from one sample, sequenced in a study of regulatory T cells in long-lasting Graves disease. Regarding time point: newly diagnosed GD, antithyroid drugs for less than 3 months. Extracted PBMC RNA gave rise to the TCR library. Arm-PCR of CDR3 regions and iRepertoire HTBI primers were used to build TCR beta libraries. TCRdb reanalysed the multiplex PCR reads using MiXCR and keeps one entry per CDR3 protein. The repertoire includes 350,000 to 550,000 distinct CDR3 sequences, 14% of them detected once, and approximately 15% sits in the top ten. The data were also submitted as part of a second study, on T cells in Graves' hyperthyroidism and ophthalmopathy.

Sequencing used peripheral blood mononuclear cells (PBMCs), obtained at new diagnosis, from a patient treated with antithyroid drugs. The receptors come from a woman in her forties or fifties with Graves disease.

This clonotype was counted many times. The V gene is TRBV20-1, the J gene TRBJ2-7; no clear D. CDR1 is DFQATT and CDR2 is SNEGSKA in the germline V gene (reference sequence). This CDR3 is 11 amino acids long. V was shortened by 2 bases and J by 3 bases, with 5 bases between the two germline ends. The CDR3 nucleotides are TGCAGTGCTAGAACGTACTACGAGCAGTACTTC. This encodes CSARTYYEQYF.

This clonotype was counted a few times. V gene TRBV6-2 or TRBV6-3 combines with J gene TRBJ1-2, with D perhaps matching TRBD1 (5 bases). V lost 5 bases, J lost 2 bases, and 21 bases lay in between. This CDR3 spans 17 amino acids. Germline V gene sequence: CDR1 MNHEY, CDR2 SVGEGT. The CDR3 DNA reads TGTGCCAGCAGTAAAACCACCCTGGGTACAGGCAACTATGGCTACACCTTC. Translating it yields CASSKTTLGTGNYGYTF.

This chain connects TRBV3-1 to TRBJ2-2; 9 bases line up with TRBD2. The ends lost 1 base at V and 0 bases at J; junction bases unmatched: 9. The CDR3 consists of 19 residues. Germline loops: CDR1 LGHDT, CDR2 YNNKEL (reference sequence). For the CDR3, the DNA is TGTGCCAGCAGCCAAGGTCTCATTAGCGGGAGCTCGAACACCGGGGAGCTGTTTTTT. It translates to CASSQGLISGSSNTGELFF.

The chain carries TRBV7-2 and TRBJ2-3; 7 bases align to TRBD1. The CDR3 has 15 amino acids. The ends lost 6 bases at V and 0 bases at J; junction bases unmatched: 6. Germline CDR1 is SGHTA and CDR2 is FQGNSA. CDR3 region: CASRPWDRSTDTQYF. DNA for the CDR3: TGTGCCAGCAGGCCATGGGACAGAAGCACAGATACGCAGTATTTT.

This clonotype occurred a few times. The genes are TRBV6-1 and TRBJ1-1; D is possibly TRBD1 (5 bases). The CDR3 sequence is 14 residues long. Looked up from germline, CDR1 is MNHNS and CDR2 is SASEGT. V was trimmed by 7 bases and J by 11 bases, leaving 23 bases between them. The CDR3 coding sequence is TGTGCCAGCAAAAAACAGGCGACTAATAGTGGGGCTTTCTTT. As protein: CASKKQATNSGAFF.

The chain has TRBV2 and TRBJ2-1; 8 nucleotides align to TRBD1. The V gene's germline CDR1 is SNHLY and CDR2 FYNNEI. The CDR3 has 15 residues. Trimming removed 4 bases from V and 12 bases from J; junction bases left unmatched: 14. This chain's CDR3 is CASSAAGTGTMTQFF. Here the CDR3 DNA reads TGTGCCAGCAGTGCCGCCGGGACAGGTACAATGACGCAGTTCTTC.

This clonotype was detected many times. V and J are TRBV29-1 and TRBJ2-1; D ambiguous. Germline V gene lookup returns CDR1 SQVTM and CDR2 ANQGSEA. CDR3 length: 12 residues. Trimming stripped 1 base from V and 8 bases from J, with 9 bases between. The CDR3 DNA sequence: TGCAGCGTTGAAGTAGCCCGGGATGAGCAGTTCTTC. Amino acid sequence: CSVEVARDEQFF.

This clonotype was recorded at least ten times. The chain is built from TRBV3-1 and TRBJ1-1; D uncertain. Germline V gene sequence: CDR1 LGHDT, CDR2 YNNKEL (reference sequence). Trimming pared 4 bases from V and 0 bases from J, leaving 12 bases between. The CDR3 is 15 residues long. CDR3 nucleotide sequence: TGTGCCAGCAGCCTAACCGGACGTATGAACACTGAAGCTTTCTTT. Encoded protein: CASSLTGRMNTEAFF.

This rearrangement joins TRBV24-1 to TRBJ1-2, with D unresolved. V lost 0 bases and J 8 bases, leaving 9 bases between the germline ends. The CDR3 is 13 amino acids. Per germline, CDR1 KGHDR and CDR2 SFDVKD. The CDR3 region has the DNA TGTGCCACCAGTGATTTGTACGGAACCGGCTACACCTTC. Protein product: CATSDLYGTGYTF.

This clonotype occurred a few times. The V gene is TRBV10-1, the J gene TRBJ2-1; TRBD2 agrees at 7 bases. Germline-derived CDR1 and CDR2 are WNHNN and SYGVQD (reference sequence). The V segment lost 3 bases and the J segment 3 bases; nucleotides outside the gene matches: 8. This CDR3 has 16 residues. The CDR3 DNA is TGCGCCAGCAGTGATGGGCTGGGGACTAACTACAATGAGCAGTTCTTC. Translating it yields CASSDGLGTNYNEQFF.

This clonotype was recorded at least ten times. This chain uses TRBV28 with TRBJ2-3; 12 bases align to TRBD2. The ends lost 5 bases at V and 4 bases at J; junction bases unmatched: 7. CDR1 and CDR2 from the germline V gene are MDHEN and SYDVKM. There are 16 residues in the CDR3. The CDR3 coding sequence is TGTGCCAGCAGTCCGACTAGCGGGAGCGTCTCAGATACGCAGTATTTT. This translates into CASSPTSGSVSDTQYF.

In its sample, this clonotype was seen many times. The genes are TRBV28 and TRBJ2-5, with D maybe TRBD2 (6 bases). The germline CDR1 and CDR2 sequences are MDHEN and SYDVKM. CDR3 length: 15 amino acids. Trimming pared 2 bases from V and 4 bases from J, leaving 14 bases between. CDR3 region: CASSLGGVGGETQYF. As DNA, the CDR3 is TGTGCCAGCAGTTTAGGAGGGGTAGGAGGAGAGACCCAGTACTTC.

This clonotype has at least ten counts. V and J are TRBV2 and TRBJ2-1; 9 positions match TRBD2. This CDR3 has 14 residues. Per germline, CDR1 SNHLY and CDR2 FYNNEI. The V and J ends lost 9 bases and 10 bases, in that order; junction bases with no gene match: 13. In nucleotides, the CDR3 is TGTGCCAGTTCTGGTGGCGGGAGGGCTGAAGAGCAGTTCTTC. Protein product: CASSGGGRAEEQFF. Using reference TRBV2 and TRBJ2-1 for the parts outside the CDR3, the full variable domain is EPEVTQTPSHQVTQMGQEVILRCVPISNHLYFYWYRQILGQKVEFLVSFYNNEISEKSEIFDDQFSVERPDGSNFTLKIRSTKLEDSAMYFCASSGGGRAEEQFFGPGTRLTVL.

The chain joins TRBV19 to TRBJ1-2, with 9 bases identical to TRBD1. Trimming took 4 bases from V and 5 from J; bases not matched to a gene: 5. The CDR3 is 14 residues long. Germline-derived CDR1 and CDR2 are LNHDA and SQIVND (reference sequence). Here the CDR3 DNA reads TGTGCCAGTAGTACCGGACAGGGGCTATATGGCTACACCTTC. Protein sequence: CASSTGQGLYGYTF.

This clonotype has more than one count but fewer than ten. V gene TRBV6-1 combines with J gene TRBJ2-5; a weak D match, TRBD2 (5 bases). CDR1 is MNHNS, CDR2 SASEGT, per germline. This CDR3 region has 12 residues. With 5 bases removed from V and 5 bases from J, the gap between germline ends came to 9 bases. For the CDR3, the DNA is TGTGCCAGCAGTAGCACGGGGGAGACCCAGTACTTC. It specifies CASSSTGETQYF.